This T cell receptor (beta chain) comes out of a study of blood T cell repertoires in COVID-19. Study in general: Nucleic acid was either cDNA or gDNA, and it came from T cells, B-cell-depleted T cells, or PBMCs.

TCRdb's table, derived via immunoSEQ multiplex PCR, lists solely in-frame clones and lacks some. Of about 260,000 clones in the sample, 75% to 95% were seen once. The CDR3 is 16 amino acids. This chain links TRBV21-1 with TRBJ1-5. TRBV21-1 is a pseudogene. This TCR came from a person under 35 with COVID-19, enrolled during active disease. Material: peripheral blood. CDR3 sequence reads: CASSKENSSGNQPQHF. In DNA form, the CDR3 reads TGTGCCAGCAGCAAAGAAAATTCGTCTGGCAATCAGCCCCAGCATTTT.